This T cell receptor beta chain is drawn from a study of blood T cell repertoires in COVID-19. Study background: Italy, Spain and the United States were the sources of the convalescent and acute COVID-19 samples. Sample material is recorded as cDNA or gDNA derived from T cells, B-cell-depleted T cells, or PBMCs.

CDR1 and CDR2 from the germline V gene are MGHRA and YSYEKL. V lost 6 bases, J lost 5 bases, and 13 bases lay in between. This CDR3 region has 13 residues. TCRdb's table, derived via immunoSEQ multiplex PCR, lists solely in-frame clones and lacks some. The data contain approximately 300,000 clones, approximately 86% of them singletons. This chain uses TRBV4-1 with TRBJ1-1; D is unresolved. The clonotype originates from a man aged 18 to 29 with active or convalescent COVID-19. The sequenced sample was peripheral blood. CDR3 protein: CASSRGPETEAFF. The CDR3 nucleotides read TGCGCCAGCAGTCGAGGGCCCGAGACTGAAGCTTTCTTT.